The sequence of this T cell receptor (beta chain) was determined in a study of T cells expressing NK-cell markers. CDR1 is MNHNY, CDR2 SVGAGI, per germline (reference sequence). The CDR3 extends over 15 amino acids. TCRdb re-called the 5' RACE reads; every CDR3 protein appears as one record, without DNA. Its table lists under 600,000 distinct CDR3 sequences. The genes are TRBV6-6 and TRBJ2-3; TCRdb designates TRBD2, a call that cannot be tested without DNA. Sequencing was performed on blood T cells: a sorted CD56 or NKG2C T cell subset, CD4+ or CD8+ T cells, or bulk PBMC T cells (not recorded which). This TCR derives from a woman in her 50s in good health. The CDR3 is CALAVASGITDTQYF.